This T cell receptor (beta chain) derives from a study of blood T cell repertoires in COVID-19. Study as a whole: COVID-19 samples collected from the United States, Italy and Spain covered acute and convalescent phases. PBMCs, B-cell-depleted T cells, or T cells provided the cDNA or gDNA that made up the material.

The CDR3 is 13 amino acids. Per the germline V gene, CDR1 is MNHEY and CDR2 is SMNVEV (reference sequence). The V end lost 11 bases, the J end lost 3 bases, and 17 bases lay between the germline ends. Sequencing was performed with immunoSEQ multiplex PCR; in TCRdb, only in-frame clones are kept and a portion is missing. The table shows tens of thousands of clones, with 88% occurring only once. The TCR was taken from a man between 60 and 75 years old with acute or convalescent COVID-19. The J gene is TRBJ2-7, the V gene TRBV27; the D gene is possibly TRBD2 (6 bases). The source material was peripheral blood. CDR3 region: CAGGGHPVYEQYF. In DNA form, the CDR3 reads TGTGCCGGGGGAGGACACCCGGTCTACGAGCAGTACTTC.